This TCR beta chain was observed in a study of cytomegalovirus exposure and HLA in healthy donors. In its sample, this clone was seen once. The antigen is not known. Findings and limits, study-wide: Cytomegalovirus-associated TCR beta chains were listed, numbering some 150.

In the PCR, 60 Vbeta and 13 Jbeta primers were used. Some clones are missing from TCRdb's copy, which holds only in-frame ones; the method was immunoSEQ multiplex PCR. In the table there are a few hundred thousand clones, 65% to 85% of which are singletons. Looked up from germline, CDR1 is WNHNN and CDR2 is SYGVQD (reference sequence). V gave up 0 bases and J gave up 3 bases; unmatched junction bases: 0. This CDR3 spans 14 amino acids. Specimen: PBMCs. The TCR comes from a woman in her 30s in good health and CMV-seronegative. The rearrangement links TRBV10-1 to TRBJ1-1; 8 bases are a match to TRBD1. CDR3 bases: TGCGCCAGCAGTGAGTCGACAGGGGACACTGAAGCTTTCTTT. Amino acid sequence: CASSESTGDTEAFF.